One sample yielded the 10 T cell receptor beta chains listed below, sequenced in a study of T-cell reconstitution after alpha-beta-depleted transplantation in children. Whole-study results and caveats: At one year after transplant, newly produced T cells mostly accounted for T-cell counts and diversity.

These receptors' antigens are unknown. Unique molecular identifiers were incorporated during preparation of the TCRbeta library. Each CDR3 protein gets one entry after TCRdb re-called the PCR reads with MiXCR. The table has about 290,000 distinct CDR3 sequences, about 7.3% seen once; the top ten hold about 9.3%. The material was peripheral blood, obtained 360 days after TCRalphabeta/CD19-depleted stem cell transplant. These receptors all stem from a female patient between 2 and 10 years old who had a stem cell transplant for Fanconi anemia, so the T cells may come from the graft donor.

Details on this clonotype: This may be a read error, as it is one base from a much larger clone. Given the absence of the conserved phenylalanine or tryptophan at the CDR3 end, a read error is likely. The chain is built from TRBV24-1 and TRBJ1-5; D may be TRBD1 (6 bases). The ends were cut back, 4 bases at V and 6 bases at J, with 9 bases in the middle. The CDR3 has 13 residues. The germline gives CDR1 KGHDR, CDR2 SFDVKD. CDR3 protein: CATSETGTQPQHC. For the CDR3, the DNA is TGTGCCACCAGTGAAACAGGGACTCAGCCCCAGCATTGT.

This clonotype has ten or more counts. The chain couples TRBV6-5 to TRBJ1-5; 12 nucleotides align to TRBD1. Germline V gene data show CDR1 as MNHEY and CDR2 as SVGAGI. The CDR3 extends over 16 amino acids. V lost 2 bases, J lost 6 bases, and 5 bases stayed unmatched. The CDR3 is CASSYGGQGAGQPQHF. CDR3 nucleotide sequence: TGTGCCAGCAGTTACGGGGGACAGGGGGCAGGTCAGCCCCAGCATTTT.

This clonotype has a count of ten or more. The gene calls are TRBV7-9 and TRBJ1-1; unclear D gene. V lost 6 bases, J lost 2 bases, and 16 bases lay in between. The CDR3 is made up of 15 amino acids. Germline CDR1 and CDR2: SEHNR and FQNEAQ (reference sequence). The CDR3 nucleotides are TGTGCCAGCAGTTTTAACTGGGCCCTTAACACTGAAGCTTTCTTT. This encodes CASSFNWALNTEAFF.

The chain is built from TRBV10-3 and TRBJ1-3, with unresolved D. The V and J ends lost 2 bases and 4 bases respectively, with 9 bases between them. This CDR3 has 14 amino acids. The V gene's germline CDR1 is ENHRY and CDR2 SYGVKD. CDR3 bases: TGTGCCATCAGTGAGCCCATATCGGGAAACACCATATATTTT. It translates to CAISEPISGNTIYF.

This clonotype appeared many times. The V call is TRBV7-8, the J call TRBJ1-1, with D perhaps TRBD1 (6 bases). The CDR3 is 16 amino acids. Trimming left V 0 bases short and J 1 base short, with 12 bases between. The V gene's germline CDR1 is SGHVS and CDR2 FQNEAQ. CDR3: CASSLASEQGNTEAFF. CDR3 sequence (DNA): TGTGCCAGCAGCTTAGCGTCCGAACAGGGGAACACTGAAGCTTTCTTT.

Only a few counts were recorded for this clonotype. The rearrangement uses TRBV6-1 and TRBJ2-5; 7 bases align to TRBD2. V shed 5 bases, J shed 5 bases, and the junction held 11 bases outside the gene matches. This CDR3 has 15 amino acids. Germline V gene data show CDR1 as MNHNS and CDR2 as SASEGT. CDR3 residues: CASSRPESGKETQYF. In DNA, the CDR3 is TGTGCCAGCAGTCGGCCGGAAAGCGGGAAGGAGACCCAGTACTTC.

This clonotype was counted ten times or more. The V call is TRBV3-1, the J call TRBJ2-2; no clear D. This CDR3 region has 17 residues. V gave up 6 bases and J gave up 0 bases, with 17 bases separating them. Per germline, CDR1 LGHDT and CDR2 YNNKEL (reference sequence). This chain's CDR3 is CASSASRLPSNTGELFF. The CDR3 DNA reads as TGTGCCAGCAGTGCCAGCCGCTTACCCTCGAACACCGGGGAGCTGTTTTTT.

This clonotype was seen ten or more times. V is TRBV3-1 and J is TRBJ2-7; D not certain. Deletions cut 2 bases from V and 4 bases from J, with 21 bases between. CDR1 and CDR2 from the germline V gene are LGHDT and YNNKEL (reference sequence). This CDR3 is built from 17 residues. Written as DNA, the CDR3 is TGTGCCAGCAGCCAAAGTAGAAGCCCGACAAGTCCATACGAGCAGTACTTC. Amino acid sequence: CASSQSRSPTSPYEQYF.

There are many counts of this clonotype. CDR3 nucleotide sequence: TGCAGTGCTCACCATTTTACTCCGGGACTAGCGGATAATGAGCAGTTCTTC. Residues: CSAHHFTPGLADNEQFF. The gene calls are TRBV20-1 and TRBJ2-1, with 11 bases fitting TRBD2. Germline V CDR1 and CDR2: DFQATT, SNEGSKA (reference sequence). This CDR3 is 17 amino acids long. V gave up 5 bases and J gave up 7 bases; unmatched junction bases: 16.

This clonotype was detected a few times. This rearrangement joins TRBV11-2 to TRBJ1-1; the D gene is possibly TRBD1 (5 bases). This CDR3 has 13 amino acids. With 5 bases removed from V and 1 base from J, the gap between germline ends came to 8 bases. Per germline, CDR1 SGHAT and CDR2 FQNNGV. The CDR3 nucleotides are TGTGCCAGCAGCACCCAGGGGAACACTGAAGCTTTCTTT. It codes for CASSTQGNTEAFF.